The entry that follows covers one TCR beta chain sequence. Its antigen remains unidentified. Cells designated naive CD8 were CD45RO-negative and were positively selected for CCR7, with terminally differentiated effector memory CD45RA+ cells excluded. Method: immunoSEQ multiplex PCR; TCRdb's copy keeps in-frame clones and lacks some. The table includes about 680,000 clones, around 92% detected once. The sample is drawn from a study of shared clonotypes between healthy human individuals. Overall study: Serving as donors were a couple of women and three men, whose ages spanned 18 to 49. Study-wide findings and caveats: Memory subsets had estimated richness that was generally smaller than that of naive subsets. Relative to clonotypes present in all four donors, those not shared had lower generation probabilities.

In germline, CDR1 is SGHTS, CDR2 YDEGEE. The CDR3 is 16 residues long. With V trimmed by 2 bases and J by 4 bases, 10 bases remained unmatched. The genes are TRBV5-8 and TRBJ2-3; 7 bases fit TRBD2. The clonotype originates from a man aged 25 to 40 in good health. Sequenced material: naive CD8+ T cells sorted from blood. Here the CDR3 DNA reads TGTGCCAGCAGCTTTTTTCTTGGGAGGGCGGCAGATACGCAGTATTTT. This codes for CASSFFLGRAADTQYF.